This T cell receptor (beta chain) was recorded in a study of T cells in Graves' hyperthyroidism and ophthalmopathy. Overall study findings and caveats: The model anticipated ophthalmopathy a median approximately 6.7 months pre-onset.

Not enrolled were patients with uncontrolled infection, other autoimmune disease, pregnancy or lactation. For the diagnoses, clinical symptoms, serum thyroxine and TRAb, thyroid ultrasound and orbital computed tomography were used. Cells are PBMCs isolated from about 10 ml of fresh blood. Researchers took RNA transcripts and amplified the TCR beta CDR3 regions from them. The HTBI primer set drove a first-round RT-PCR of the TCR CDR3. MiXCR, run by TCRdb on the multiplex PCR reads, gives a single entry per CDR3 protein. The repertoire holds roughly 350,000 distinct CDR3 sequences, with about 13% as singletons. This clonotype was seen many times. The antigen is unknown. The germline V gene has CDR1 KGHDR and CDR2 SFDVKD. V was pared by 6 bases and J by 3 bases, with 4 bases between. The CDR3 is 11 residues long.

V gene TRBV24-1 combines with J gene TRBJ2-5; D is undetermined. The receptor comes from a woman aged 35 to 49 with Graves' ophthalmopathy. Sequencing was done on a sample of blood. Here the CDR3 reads CATSQEETQYF. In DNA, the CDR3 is TGTGCCACCAGTCAGGAAGAGACCCAGTACTTC.